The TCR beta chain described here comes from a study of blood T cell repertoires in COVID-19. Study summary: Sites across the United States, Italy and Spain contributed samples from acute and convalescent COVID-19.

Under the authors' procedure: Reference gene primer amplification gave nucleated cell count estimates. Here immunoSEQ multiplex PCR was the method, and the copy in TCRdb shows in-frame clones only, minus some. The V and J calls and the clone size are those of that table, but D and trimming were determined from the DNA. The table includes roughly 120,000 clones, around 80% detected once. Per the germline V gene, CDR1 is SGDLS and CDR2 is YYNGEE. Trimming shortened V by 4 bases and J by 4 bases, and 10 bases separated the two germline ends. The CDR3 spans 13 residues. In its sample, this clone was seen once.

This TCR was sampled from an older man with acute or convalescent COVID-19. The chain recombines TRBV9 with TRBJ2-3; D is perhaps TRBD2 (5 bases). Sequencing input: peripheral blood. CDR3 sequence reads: CASSPGGSDTQYF. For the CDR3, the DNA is TGTGCCAGCAGCCCCGGCGGGTCAGATACGCAGTATTTT.